The sequence of this TCR beta chain was determined in a study of Graves' ophthalmopathy and Graves' hyperthyroidism. For the study at large: Hyperthyroidism was classified as stable if no ophthalmopathy occurred within 18 months of follow-up. General study points: For separating ophthalmopathy from stable hyperthyroidism, a 13-signature model gave 87.88% sensitivity and 75% to 83% specificity.

Orbital computed tomography and thyroid ultrasound, along with TRAb, serum thyroxine and clinical symptoms, underpinned diagnosis. Investigators amplified TCR beta CDR3 regions from RNA transcripts. Investigators did first-round RT-PCR with HTBI primers, then second-round multiplex PCR. TCRdb fed the multiplex PCR reads into MiXCR, producing one record per CDR3 protein. The table records some 1.1 million distinct CDR3 sequences, about two fifths of them present only once. Of note for this clonotype: Antigen unknown.

Germline assignment: CDR1 MNHEY and CDR2 SVGAGI. The V end was cut by 2 bases, the J end by 4 bases, with 12 bases between. CDR3 length equals 14 residues. Source material: peripheral blood or thyroid tissue (not recorded which). The source of this sequence is an adult man with Graves' hyperthyroidism. The chain uses TRBV6-5 and TRBJ2-7, with D possibly being TRBD1 (6 bases). In DNA, the CDR3 is TGTGCCAGCAGTTACCCCGGGACACCATACGAGCAGTACTTC. Protein: CASSYPGTPYEQYF.